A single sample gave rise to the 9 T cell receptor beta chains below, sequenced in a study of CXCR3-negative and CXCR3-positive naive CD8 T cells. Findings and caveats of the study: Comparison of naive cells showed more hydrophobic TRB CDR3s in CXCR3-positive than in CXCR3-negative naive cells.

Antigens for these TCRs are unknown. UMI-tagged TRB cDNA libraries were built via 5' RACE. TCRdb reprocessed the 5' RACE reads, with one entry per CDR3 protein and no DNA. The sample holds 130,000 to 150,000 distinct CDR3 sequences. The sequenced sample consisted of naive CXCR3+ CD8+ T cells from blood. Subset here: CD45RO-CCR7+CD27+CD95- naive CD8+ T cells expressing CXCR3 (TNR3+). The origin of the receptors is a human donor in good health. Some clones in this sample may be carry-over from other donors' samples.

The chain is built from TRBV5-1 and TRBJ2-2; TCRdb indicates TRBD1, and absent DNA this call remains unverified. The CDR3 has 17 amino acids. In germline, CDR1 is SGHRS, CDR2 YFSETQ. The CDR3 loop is CASTLGDRLTNTGELFF.

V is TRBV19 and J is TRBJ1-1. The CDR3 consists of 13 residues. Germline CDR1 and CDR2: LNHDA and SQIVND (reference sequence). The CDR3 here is CASSALEGSQAFF.

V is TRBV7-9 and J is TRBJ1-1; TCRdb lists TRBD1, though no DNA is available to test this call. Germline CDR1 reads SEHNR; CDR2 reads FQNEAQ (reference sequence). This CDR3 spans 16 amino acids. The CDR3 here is CASSLPRGQGNTEAFF.

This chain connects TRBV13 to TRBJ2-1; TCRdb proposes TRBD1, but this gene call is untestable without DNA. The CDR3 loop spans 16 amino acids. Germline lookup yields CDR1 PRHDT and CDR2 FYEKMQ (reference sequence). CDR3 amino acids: CASSLIAGVSYNEQFF.

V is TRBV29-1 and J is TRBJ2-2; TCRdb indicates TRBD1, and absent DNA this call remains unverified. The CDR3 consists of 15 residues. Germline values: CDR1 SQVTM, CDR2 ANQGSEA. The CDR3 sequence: CSVGSLAGVAGELFF.

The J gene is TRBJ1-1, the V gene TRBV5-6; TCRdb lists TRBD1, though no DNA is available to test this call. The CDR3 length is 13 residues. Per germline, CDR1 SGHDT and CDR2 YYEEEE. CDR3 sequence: CASSLSAGATAFF.

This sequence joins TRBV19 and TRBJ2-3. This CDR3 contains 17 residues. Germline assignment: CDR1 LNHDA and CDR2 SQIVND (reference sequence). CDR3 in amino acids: CASSIYHAAEVADTQYF.

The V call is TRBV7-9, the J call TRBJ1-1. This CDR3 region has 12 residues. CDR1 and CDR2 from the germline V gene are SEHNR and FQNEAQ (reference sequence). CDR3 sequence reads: CASSLVDTKAFF.

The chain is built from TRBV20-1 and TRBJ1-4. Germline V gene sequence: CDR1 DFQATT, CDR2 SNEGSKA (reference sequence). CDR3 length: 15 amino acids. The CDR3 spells CSARDVGSTNEKLFF.